The 27 T cell receptor beta chains below come from one sample, sequenced in a study of patients and donors after allogeneic stem cell transplantation. MiXCR, applied by TCRdb to the RT-PCR reads, yields one record per CDR3 protein. The data show approximately 430,000 distinct CDR3 sequences, under 20% seen once. The specimen was blood, either unsorted or a sorted T cell fraction (not recorded which). These receptors all stem from a human donor who was either an allogeneic HSCT recipient or a stem cell or donor lymphocyte infusion donor (not recorded which). It is not recorded whose cells these are; they may come from a transplant donor.

The chain uses TRBV18 and TRBJ1-5, with D perhaps TRBD1 (6 bases). CDR1 and CDR2 (germline): KGHSH, LQKENI. V lost 3 bases, J lost 4 bases, and 13 bases lay in between. This CDR3 has 15 amino acids. CDR3 sequence reads: CASSPTTGLNQPQHF. The CDR3 DNA follows: TGTGCCAGCTCACCCACCACAGGGTTGAATCAGCCCCAGCATTTT.

V gene TRBV15 combines with J gene TRBJ2-2; the match to TRBD2 covers 13 bases. From germline, CDR1 is LNHNV and CDR2 YYDKDF (reference sequence). The CDR3 has 16 amino acids. V was clipped by 4 bases and J by 8 bases; unmatched bases: 7. This chain's CDR3 is CATSTRTSGRGGELFF. The DNA for the CDR3 is TGTGCCACCAGCACCCGGACTAGCGGGAGAGGAGGGGAGCTGTTTTTT.

This chain uses TRBV6-5 with TRBJ2-3; a weak D match, TRBD2 (6 bases). CDR1 MNHEY and CDR2 SVGAGI come from the germline V gene. V lost 0 bases to trimming and J lost 4 bases, with 20 bases between them. The CDR3 runs 18 residues. CDR3: CASSYSIPGGTRADTQYF. The CDR3 nucleotides read TGTGCCAGCAGTTACTCGATCCCTGGCGGGACGAGGGCAGATACGCAGTATTTT.

The rearrangement uses TRBV18 and TRBJ2-2; TRBD1 matches at 8 bases. The CDR3 is 16 amino acids. The ends lost 5 bases at V and 1 base at J; junction bases unmatched: 6. The germline V gene encodes CDR1 KGHSH and CDR2 LQKENI. CDR3 region: CASSSLTGENTGELFF. In DNA form, the CDR3 reads TGTGCCAGCTCAAGCCTGACAGGGGAGAACACCGGGGAGCTGTTTTTT.

The chain couples TRBV20-1 to TRBJ2-2; D unresolved. Trimming took off 1 base at V and 3 bases at J, with 6 bases between the two ends. Germline V lookup: CDR1 DFQATT, CDR2 SNEGSKA (reference sequence). The CDR3 extends over 13 amino acids. The CDR3 DNA reads as TGCAGTGCTAGAGTAAGGGACACCGGGGAGCTGTTTTTT. The encoded protein is CSARVRDTGELFF.

The J gene is TRBJ2-7, the V gene TRBV4-2; a weak D match, TRBD1 (6 bases). CDR3 size: 16 residues. Germline values: CDR1 LGHNA, CDR2 YNFKEQ. V shed 4 bases and J shed 3 bases, with 19 bases lying between them. CDR3 loop: CASSPVGTSLIYEQYF. The CDR3 bases are TGTGCCAGCAGCCCAGTCGGGACATCCCTTATCTACGAGCAGTACTTC.

V is TRBV6-1 and J is TRBJ1-5; tentatively, D is TRBD1 (5 bases). CDR1 and CDR2 (germline): MNHNS, SASEGT. V was clipped by 6 bases and J by 2 bases, with 11 bases between them. This CDR3 region has 14 residues. CDR3 coding DNA: TGTGCCAGCAGCCGGGGACCGGGCAATCAGCCCCAGCATTTT. It translates to CASSRGPGNQPQHF.

CDR3 amino acids: CASTRGDAYNSPLHF. CDR3 nucleotide sequence: TGTGCCAGCACCAGGGGGGATGCCTATAATTCACCCCTCCACTTT. The chain uses TRBV25-1 and TRBJ1-6, with 7 bases aligning to TRBD1. Germline V gene sequence: CDR1 MGHDK, CDR2 SYGVNS. V trimming: 7 bases; J trimming: 2 bases; junction bases outside the gene matches: 5. The CDR3 is made up of 15 amino acids.

This clonotype appeared many times. This chain links TRBV2 with TRBJ2-1; perhaps D is TRBD1 or TRBD2 (5 bases each). Germline assignment: CDR1 SNHLY and CDR2 FYNNEI. The ends were cut back, 4 bases at V and 2 bases at J, with 6 bases in the middle. This CDR3 spans 13 amino acids. The CDR3 DNA sequence: TGTGCCAGCAGTGGGGGGACCTACAATGAGCAGTTCTTC. This translates into CASSGGTYNEQFF.

This clonotype was observed a handful of times. The rearrangement uses TRBV6-1 and TRBJ1-5, with TRBD1 identical over 9 bases. Germline V gene lookup returns CDR1 MNHNS and CDR2 SASEGT. There are 14 residues in the CDR3. With V trimmed by 6 bases and J by 5 bases, 5 bases remained unmatched. In DNA form, the CDR3 reads TGTGCCAGCAGCCGACAGGGGGGCCATCAGCCCCAGCATTTT. Amino acid sequence: CASSRQGGHQPQHF.

This clonotype was detected only once. The genes are TRBV3-1 and TRBJ2-3, with 7 bases aligning to TRBD2. V gave up 1 base and J gave up 5 bases; unmatched junction bases: 9. CDR3 size: 16 residues. Germline-derived CDR1 and CDR2 are LGHDT and YNNKEL (reference sequence). CDR3 sequence: CASSQVVERDRDTQYF. DNA of the CDR3: TGTGCCAGCAGCCAAGTGGTCGAGCGGGATAGAGATACGCAGTATTTT.

Here the CDR3 DNA reads TGTGCCATCAGTACGGACAGCACAGATACGCAGTATTTT. Its protein product is CAISTDSTDTQYF. The rearrangement joins TRBV10-3 to TRBJ2-3; D is uncertain. The CDR3 loop spans 13 amino acids. Germline values: CDR1 ENHRY, CDR2 SYGVKD. V shed 5 bases and J shed 0 bases, with 6 bases lying between them.

V and J are TRBV5-8 and TRBJ1-2; 9 nucleotides match TRBD1. The germline V gene has CDR1 SGHTS and CDR2 YDEGEE. The CDR3 covers 14 residues. After removal of 1 base from V and 8 bases from J, the junction contained 6 bases not matched to a gene. The CDR3 loop is CASSLRGQGVGYTF. The CDR3, as DNA: TGTGCCAGCAGCTTGCGGGGACAGGGCGTCGGCTACACCTTC.

The chain has TRBV6-5 and TRBJ1-3, with no clear D. This CDR3 has 13 residues. The germline CDR1 and CDR2 sequences are MNHEY and SVGAGI. Trimming shortened V by 4 bases and J by 4 bases, and 8 bases separated the two germline ends. This chain's CDR3 is CASSSGKGNTIYF. The CDR3 DNA is TGTGCCAGCAGTTCTGGGAAGGGAAACACCATATATTTT.

The CDR3 nucleotides are TGTGCCAGCAGGGAGGGCCCATACAATGAGCAGTTCTTC. Translating gives CASREGPYNEQFF. The chain couples TRBV6-4 to TRBJ2-1, with D possibly being TRBD2 (6 bases). Between the trimmed V and J ends, which lost 6 bases and 4 bases, there was a span of 10 bases. Germline V gene sequence: CDR1 MRHNA, CDR2 SNTAGT. This CDR3 region has 13 residues.

This clonotype has ten or more counts. V and J are TRBV11-1 and TRBJ2-5, with 12 bases aligning to TRBD1. The CDR3 length is 15 residues. Germline CDR1 SGHAT, CDR2 FQDESV (reference sequence). Germline trimming cut 5 bases from V and 6 bases from J; bases unmatched to any gene: 7. The CDR3 DNA sequence: TGTGCCAGCAGCCCCCTCGGGACAGGGGGCCAGACCCAGTACTTC. This sequence encodes CASSPLGTGGQTQYF.

The chain is built from TRBV3-1 and TRBJ1-5; no definite D call. CDR3 size: 14 residues. Trimming shortened V by 1 base and J by 4 bases, and 8 bases separated the two germline ends. CDR1 is LGHDT, CDR2 YNNKEL, per germline (reference sequence). CDR3 loop: CASSQGGMNQPQHF. DNA for the CDR3: TGTGCCAGCAGCCAAGGAGGGATGAATCAGCCCCAGCATTTT. The whole variable domain, filled in from reference TRBV3-1 and TRBJ1-5, reads DTAVSQTPKYLVTQMGNDKSIKCEQNLGHDTMYWYKQDSKKFLKIMFSYNNKELIINETVPNRFSPKSPDKAHLNLHINSLELGDSAVYFCASSQGGMNQPQHFGDGTRLSIL.

The chain links TRBV9 to TRBJ2-3; TRBD1 might be the D (5 bases). CDR3 size: 15 residues. V shed 0 bases and J shed 3 bases, with 11 bases lying between them. Germline V gives CDR1 SGDLS, CDR2 YYNGEE. CDR3 in DNA: TGTGCCAGCAGCGTAGAGGGGTGGGCGACAGATACGCAGTATTTT. It yields the protein CASSVEGWATDTQYF.

This clonotype was recorded a few times. V is TRBV12-3 or TRBV12-4 and J is TRBJ2-2; D gene uncertain. The CDR3 sequence is 12 residues long. The V end was cut by 7 bases, the J end by 5 bases, with 8 bases between. The CDR3: CASTPWTGELFF. CDR3 nucleotides: TGTGCCAGCACCCCCTGGACCGGGGAGCTGTTTTTT.

This clonotype was counted a few times. V gene TRBV28 combines with J gene TRBJ1-1; no clear D gene. V lost 4 bases and J 5 bases, leaving 14 bases between the germline ends. The germline V gene encodes CDR1 MDHEN and CDR2 SYDVKM. The CDR3 sequence is 14 residues long. CDR3 loop: CASSSPPFGTEAFF. The CDR3 DNA reads TGTGCCAGCAGTTCACCGCCTTTTGGTACTGAAGCTTTCTTT. The full variable domain, in which reference TRBV28 and TRBJ1-1 provide the parts outside the CDR3, is DVKVTQSSRYLVKRTGEKVFLECVQDMDHENMFWYRQDPGLGLRLIYFSYDVKMKEKGDIPEGYSVSREKKERFSLILESASTNQTSMYLCASSSPPFGTEAFFGQGTRLTVV.

This clonotype has only a few counts. J is TRBJ2-3 and V is TRBV9; D is ambiguous. V was pared by 1 base and J by 10 bases, with 16 bases between. Germline CDR1 reads SGDLS; CDR2 reads YYNGEE. The CDR3 covers 14 residues. CDR3 protein: CASSVKVGWAPQYF. The CDR3 DNA is TGTGCCAGCAGCGTAAAGGTGGGATGGGCACCGCAGTATTTT.

The J gene is TRBJ1-1, the V gene TRBV29-1; a weak D match, TRBD1 (5 bases). This CDR3 has 12 residues. Germline values: CDR1 SQVTM, CDR2 ANQGSEA. V lost 7 bases, J lost 4 bases, and 13 bases lay in between. The CDR3 is CSARQPPTEAFF. The DNA of the CDR3 is TGCAGCGCCAGACAGCCGCCCACTGAAGCTTTCTTT.

The V gene is TRBV5-6, the J gene TRBJ2-3; 7 nucleotides agree with TRBD1. J gave up 0 bases and V 2 bases, and 6 bases lay outside the gene matches. Germline lookup yields CDR1 SGHDT and CDR2 YYEEEE. This CDR3 region has 16 residues. The CDR3 reads CASSLNRGASTDTQYF. As DNA, the CDR3 is TGTGCCAGCAGCTTAAACAGGGGTGCTAGCACAGATACGCAGTATTTT.

The chain carries TRBV5-6 and TRBJ1-1; no firm D call. Trimming removed 2 bases from V and 11 bases from J, with 13 bases in between. There are 12 residues in the CDR3. The germline V gene has CDR1 SGHDT and CDR2 YYEEEE. CDR3 DNA sequence: TGTGCCAGCAGCTTCCCCGGAGTCGGGGCTTTCTTT. As protein: CASSFPGVGAFF.

This clonotype was counted ten times or more. The rearrangement uses TRBV5-1 and TRBJ2-5; TRBD1 matches at 9 bases. With 4 bases clipped from V and 4 bases from J, the junction kept 8 bases outside the gene matches. Germline CDR1 reads SGHRS; CDR2 reads YFSETQ. The CDR3 extends over 15 amino acids. CDR3 sequence reads: CASSTYRGQGETQYF. The CDR3 DNA reads as TGCGCCAGCAGCACCTACAGGGGGCAAGGAGAGACCCAGTACTTC. The full variable domain, rest sourced from reference TRBV5-1 and TRBJ2-5, is KAGVTQTPRYLIKTRGQQVTLSCSPISGHRSVSWYQQTPGQGLQFLFEYFSETQRNKGNFPGRFSGRQFSNSRSEMNVSTLELGDSALYLCASSTYRGQGETQYFGPGTRLLVL.

The sample holds a few counts of this clonotype. This chain uses TRBV20-1 with TRBJ2-1; D remains unclear. Germline loops: CDR1 DFQATT, CDR2 SNEGSKA (reference sequence). The V end was cut by 3 bases, the J end by 1 base, with 10 bases between. The CDR3 extends over 14 amino acids. The CDR3 nucleotides read TGCAGTGCTAGGGCTCTAGGGTCCTACAATGAGCAGTTCTTC. Translation gives CSARALGSYNEQFF.

This clonotype appeared a few times. The chain is built from TRBV4-2 and TRBJ2-7; D remains ambiguous. This CDR3 has 14 residues. Germline V lookup: CDR1 LGHNA, CDR2 YNFKEQ. Trimming took off 0 bases at V and 4 bases at J, with 10 bases between the two ends. CDR3 amino acids: CASSQDFDGYEQYF. The CDR3 DNA reads as TGTGCCAGCAGCCAAGATTTCGACGGATACGAGCAGTACTTC.